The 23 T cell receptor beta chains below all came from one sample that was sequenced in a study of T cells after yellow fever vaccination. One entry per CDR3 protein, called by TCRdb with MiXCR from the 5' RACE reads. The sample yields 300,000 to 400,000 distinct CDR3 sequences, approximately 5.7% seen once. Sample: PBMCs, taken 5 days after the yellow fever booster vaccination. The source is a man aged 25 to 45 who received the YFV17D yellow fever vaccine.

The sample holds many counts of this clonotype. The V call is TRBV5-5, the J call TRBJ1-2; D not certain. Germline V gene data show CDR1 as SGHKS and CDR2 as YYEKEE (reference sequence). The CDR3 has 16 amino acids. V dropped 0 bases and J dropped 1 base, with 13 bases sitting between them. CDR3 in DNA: TGTGCCAGCAGCTTGGGTTGGTCCCCCATTAACTATGGCTACACCTTC. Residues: CASSLGWSPINYGYTF.

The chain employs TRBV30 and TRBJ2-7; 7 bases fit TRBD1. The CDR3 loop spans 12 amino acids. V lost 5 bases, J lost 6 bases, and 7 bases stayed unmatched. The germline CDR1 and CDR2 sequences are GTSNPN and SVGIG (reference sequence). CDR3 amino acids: CAWDRAAGEQYF. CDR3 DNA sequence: TGTGCCTGGGACAGGGCCGCGGGCGAGCAGTACTTC.

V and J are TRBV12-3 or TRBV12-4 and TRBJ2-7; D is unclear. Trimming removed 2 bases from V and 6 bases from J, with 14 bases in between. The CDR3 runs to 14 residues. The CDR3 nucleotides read TGTGCCAGCAGTTTATCAGGAGACTGGGCCGAGCAGTACTTC. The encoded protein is CASSLSGDWAEQYF.

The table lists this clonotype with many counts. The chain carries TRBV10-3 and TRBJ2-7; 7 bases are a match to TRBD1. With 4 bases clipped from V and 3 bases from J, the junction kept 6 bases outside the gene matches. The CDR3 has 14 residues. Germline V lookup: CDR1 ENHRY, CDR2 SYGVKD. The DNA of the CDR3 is TGTGCCATCAGTGCGGGGACAGCCAACTACGAGCAGTACTTC. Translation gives CAISAGTANYEQYF.

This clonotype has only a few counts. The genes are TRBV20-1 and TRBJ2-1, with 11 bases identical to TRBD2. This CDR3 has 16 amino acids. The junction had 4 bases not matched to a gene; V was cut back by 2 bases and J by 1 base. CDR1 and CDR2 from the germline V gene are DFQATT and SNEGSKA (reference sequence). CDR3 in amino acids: CSARRGLAVSYNEQFF. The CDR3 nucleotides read TGCAGTGCTAGAAGGGGACTAGCGGTTTCCTACAATGAGCAGTTCTTC.

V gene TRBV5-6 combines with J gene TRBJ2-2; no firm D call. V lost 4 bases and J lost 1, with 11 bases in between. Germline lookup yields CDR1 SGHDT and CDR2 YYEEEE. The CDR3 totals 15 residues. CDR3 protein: CASSTMTENTGELFF. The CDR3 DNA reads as TGTGCCAGCAGCACCATGACGGAGAACACCGGGGAGCTGTTTTTT.

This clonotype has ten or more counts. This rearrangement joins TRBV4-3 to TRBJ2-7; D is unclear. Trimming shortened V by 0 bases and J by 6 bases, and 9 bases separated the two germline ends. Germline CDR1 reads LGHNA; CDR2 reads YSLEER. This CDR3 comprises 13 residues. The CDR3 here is CASSQETPGEQYF. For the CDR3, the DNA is TGCGCCAGCAGCCAAGAGACACCGGGCGAGCAGTACTTC.

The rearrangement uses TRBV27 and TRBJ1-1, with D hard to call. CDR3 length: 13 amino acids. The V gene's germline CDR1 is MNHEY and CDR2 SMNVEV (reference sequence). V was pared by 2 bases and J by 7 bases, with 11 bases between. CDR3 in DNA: TGTGCCAGCAGTTTAGGGCAGCAATTTGAAGCTTTCTTT. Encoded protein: CASSLGQQFEAFF.

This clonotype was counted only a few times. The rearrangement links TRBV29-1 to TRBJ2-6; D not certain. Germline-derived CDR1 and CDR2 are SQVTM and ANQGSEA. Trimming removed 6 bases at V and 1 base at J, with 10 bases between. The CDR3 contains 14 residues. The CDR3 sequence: CSVEKFSGANVLTF. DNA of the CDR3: TGCAGCGTGGAAAAATTTTCTGGGGCCAACGTCCTGACTTTC. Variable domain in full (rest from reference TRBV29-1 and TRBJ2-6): SAVISQKPSRDICQRGTSLTIQCQVDSQVTMMFWYRQQPGQSLTLIATANQGSEATYESGFVIDKFPISRPNLTFSTLTVSNMSPEDSSIYLCSVEKFSGANVLTFGAGSRLTVL.

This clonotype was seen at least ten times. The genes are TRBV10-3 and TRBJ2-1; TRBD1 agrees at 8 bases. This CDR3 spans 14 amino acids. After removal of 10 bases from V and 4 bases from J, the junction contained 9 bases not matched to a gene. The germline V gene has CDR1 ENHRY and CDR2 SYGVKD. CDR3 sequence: CASVGQDDYNEQFF. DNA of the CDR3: TGTGCCAGCGTGGGACAGGACGATTACAATGAGCAGTTCTTC.

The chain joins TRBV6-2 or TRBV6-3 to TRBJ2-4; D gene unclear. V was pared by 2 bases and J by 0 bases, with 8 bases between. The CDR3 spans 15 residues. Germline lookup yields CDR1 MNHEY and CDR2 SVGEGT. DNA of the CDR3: TGTGCCAGCAGTTACGATGGTCTAGCCAAAAACATTCAGTACTTC. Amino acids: CASSYDGLAKNIQYF.

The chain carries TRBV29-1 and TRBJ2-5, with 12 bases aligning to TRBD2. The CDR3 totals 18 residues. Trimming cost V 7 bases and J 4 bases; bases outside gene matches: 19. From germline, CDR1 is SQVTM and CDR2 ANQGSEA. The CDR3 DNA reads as TGCAGCGCCGGAAGACTCGGACTAGCGGGATTTGGGCCAGAGACCCAGTACTTC. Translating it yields CSAGRLGLAGFGPETQYF. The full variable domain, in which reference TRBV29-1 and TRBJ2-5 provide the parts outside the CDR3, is SAVISQKPSRDICQRGTSLTIQCQVDSQVTMMFWYRQQPGQSLTLIATANQGSEATYESGFVIDKFPISRPNLTFSTLTVSNMSPEDSSIYLCSAGRLGLAGFGPETQYFGPGTRLLVL.

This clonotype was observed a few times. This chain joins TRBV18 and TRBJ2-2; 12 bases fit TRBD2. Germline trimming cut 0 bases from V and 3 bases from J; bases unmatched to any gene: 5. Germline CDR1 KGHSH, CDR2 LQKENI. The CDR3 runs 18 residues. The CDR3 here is CASSPPSGLAGDTGELFF. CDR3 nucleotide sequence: TGTGCCAGCTCACCACCGTCGGGACTAGCGGGTGACACCGGGGAGCTGTTTTTT.

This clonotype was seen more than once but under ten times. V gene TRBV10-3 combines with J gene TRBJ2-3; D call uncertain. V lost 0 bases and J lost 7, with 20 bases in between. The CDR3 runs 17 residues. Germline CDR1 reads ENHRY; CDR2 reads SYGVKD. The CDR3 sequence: CAISESKSQTLWNTQYF. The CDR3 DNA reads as TGTGCCATCAGTGAGTCGAAATCACAGACCTTGTGGAATACGCAGTATTTT.

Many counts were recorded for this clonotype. The CDR3 nucleotides read TGTGCCAGCATGAGCGGGAGCTACAATGAGCAGTTCTTC. Its translation is CASMSGSYNEQFF. The rearrangement joins TRBV28 to TRBJ2-1; 8 bases match TRBD2. CDR3 size: 13 residues. Germline loops: CDR1 MDHEN, CDR2 SYDVKM. V shed 7 bases and J 3 bases; nucleotides not matched to a gene: 2.

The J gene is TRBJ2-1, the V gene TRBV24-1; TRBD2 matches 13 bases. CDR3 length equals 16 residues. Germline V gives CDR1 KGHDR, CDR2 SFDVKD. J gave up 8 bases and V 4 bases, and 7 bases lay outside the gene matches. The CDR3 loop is CATSDSGLAGSYEQFF. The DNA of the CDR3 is TGTGCCACCAGTGACTCGGGACTAGCGGGATCCTATGAGCAGTTCTTC.

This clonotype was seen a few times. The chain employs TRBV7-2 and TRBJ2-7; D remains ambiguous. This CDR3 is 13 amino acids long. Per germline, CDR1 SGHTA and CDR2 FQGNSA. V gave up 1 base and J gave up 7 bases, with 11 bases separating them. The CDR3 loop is CASSLVDPWEQYF. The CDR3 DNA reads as TGTGCCAGCAGCTTAGTGGACCCTTGGGAGCAGTACTTC. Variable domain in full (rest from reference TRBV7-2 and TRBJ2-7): GAGVSQSPSNKVTEKGKDVELRCDPISGHTALYWYRQSLGQGLEFLIYFQGNSAPDKSGLPSDRFSAERTGGSVSTLTIQRTQQEDSAVYLCASSLVDPWEQYFGPGTRLTVT.

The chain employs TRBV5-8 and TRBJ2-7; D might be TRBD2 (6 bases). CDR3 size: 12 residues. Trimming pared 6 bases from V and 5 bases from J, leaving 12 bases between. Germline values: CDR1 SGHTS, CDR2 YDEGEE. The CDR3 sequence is CASIGGSDEQYF. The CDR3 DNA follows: TGTGCCAGCATTGGGGGGAGTGACGAGCAGTACTTC.

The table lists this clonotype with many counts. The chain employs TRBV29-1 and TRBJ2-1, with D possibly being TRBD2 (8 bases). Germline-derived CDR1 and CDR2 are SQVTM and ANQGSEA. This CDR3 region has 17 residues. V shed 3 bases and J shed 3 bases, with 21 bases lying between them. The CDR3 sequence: CSVEPGGASGFYNEQFF. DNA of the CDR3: TGCAGCGTTGAGCCAGGGGGGGCTAGCGGGTTCTACAATGAGCAGTTCTTC.

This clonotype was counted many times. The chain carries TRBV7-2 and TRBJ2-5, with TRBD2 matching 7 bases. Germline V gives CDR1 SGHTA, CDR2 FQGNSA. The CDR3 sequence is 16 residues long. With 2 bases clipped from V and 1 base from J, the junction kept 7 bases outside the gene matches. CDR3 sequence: CASSLLSTSAQETQYF. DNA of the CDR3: TGTGCCAGCAGCTTATTGAGTACTAGCGCCCAAGAGACCCAGTACTTC.

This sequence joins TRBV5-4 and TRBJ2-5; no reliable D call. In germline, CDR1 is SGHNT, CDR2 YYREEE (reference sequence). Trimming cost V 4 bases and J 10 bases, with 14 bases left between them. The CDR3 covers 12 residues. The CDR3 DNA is TGTGCCAGCAGCCCATCATTGGGGATCCAGTACTTC. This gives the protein CASSPSLGIQYF. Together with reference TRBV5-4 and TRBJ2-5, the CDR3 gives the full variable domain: ETGVTQSPTHLIKTRGQQVTLRCSSQSGHNTVSWYQQALGQGPQFIFQYYREEENGRGNFPPRFSGLQFPNYSSELNVNALELDDSALYLCASSPSLGIQYFGPGTRLLVL.

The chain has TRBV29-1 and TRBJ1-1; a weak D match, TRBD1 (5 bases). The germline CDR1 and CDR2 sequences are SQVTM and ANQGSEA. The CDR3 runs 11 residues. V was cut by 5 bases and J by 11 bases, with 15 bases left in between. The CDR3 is CSVTPRERAFF. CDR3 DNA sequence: TGCAGCGTTACCCCCAGGGAACGGGCTTTCTTT.

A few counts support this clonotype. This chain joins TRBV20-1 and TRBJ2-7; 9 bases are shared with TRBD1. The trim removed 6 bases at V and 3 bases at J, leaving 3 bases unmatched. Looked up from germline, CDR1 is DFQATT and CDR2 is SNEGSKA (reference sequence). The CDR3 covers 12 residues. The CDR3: CSARDRVYEQYF. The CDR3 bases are TGCAGTGCAAGGGACAGGGTCTACGAGCAGTACTTC.